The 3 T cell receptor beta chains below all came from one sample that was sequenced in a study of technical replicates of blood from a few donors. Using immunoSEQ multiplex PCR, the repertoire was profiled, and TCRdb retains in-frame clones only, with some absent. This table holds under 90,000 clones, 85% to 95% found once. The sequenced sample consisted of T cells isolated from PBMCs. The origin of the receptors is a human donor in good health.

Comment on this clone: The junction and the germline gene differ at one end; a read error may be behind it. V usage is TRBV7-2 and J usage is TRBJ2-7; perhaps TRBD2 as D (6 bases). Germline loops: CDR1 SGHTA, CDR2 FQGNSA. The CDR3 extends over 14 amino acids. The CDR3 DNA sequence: TGTGCCAGCAGCTTCGGTGGGCGTTATTCGGGACTCGAGTTC. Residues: CASSFGGRYSGLEF. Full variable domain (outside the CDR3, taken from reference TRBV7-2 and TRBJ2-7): GAGVSQSPSNKVTEKGKDVELRCDPISGHTALYWYRQSLGQGLEFLIYFQGNSAPDKSGLPSDRFSAERTGGSVSTLTIQRTQQEDSAVYLCASSFGGRYSGLEFGPGTRLTVT.

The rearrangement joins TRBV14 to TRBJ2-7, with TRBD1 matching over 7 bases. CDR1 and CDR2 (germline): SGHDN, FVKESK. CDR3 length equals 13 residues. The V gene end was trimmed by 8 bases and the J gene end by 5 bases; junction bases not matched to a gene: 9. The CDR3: CASANRGGNEQYF. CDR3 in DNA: TGTGCCAGCGCTAACAGGGGTGGCAACGAGCAGTACTTC.

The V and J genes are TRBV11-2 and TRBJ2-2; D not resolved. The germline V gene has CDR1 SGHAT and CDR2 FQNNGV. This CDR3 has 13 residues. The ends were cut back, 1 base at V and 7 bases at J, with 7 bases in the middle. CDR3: CASSLGISGELFF. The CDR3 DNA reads TGTGCCAGCAGCTTAGGAATCAGCGGGGAGCTGTTTTTT.